The 18 T cell receptor beta chains given below trace back to one sample, sequenced in a study of blood T cell repertoires in COVID-19. The repertoire was sequenced with immunoSEQ multiplex PCR; TCRdb's copy has only in-frame clones and lacks some. This sample yields a few hundred thousand clones, of which around 85% are seen a single time; under 4% belongs to the top ten. Sequencing input: peripheral blood. These TCRs come from a woman younger than 30 with acute or convalescent COVID-19.

Points on this clone: This may be a read error, as it is one base from a much larger clone. The chain employs TRBV5-6 and TRBJ1-2; 11 bases are a match to TRBD1. J lost 4 bases, V lost 4 bases, and 3 bases had no gene match. Germline V CDR1 and CDR2: SGHDT, YYEEEE. The CDR3 totals 14 residues. CDR3 DNA sequence: TGTGCCAGCAGCCAAGGGACAGGGGGCTATGGCTACACCTTC. Translating gives CASSQGTGGYGYTF.

The chain couples TRBV9 to TRBJ2-3, with D possibly TRBD2 on 6 matching bases. The CDR3 is 16 amino acids. Per germline, CDR1 SGDLS and CDR2 YYNGEE. The V gene lost 2 bases and the J gene lost 0 bases, with 13 bases spanning the gap. CDR3 sequence: CASSVAGLRSTDTQYF. Written as DNA, the CDR3 is TGTGCCAGCAGCGTTGCGGGACTCCGGAGCACAGATACGCAGTATTTT.

The V and J genes are TRBV6-5 and TRBJ2-5; 11 nucleotides line up with TRBD1. This CDR3 is 14 amino acids long. Germline CDR1 and CDR2: MNHEY and SVGAGI. V lost 8 bases, J lost 1 base, and 3 bases stayed unmatched. CDR3: CASRGQGAQETQYF. CDR3 bases: TGTGCCAGCCGCGGACAGGGGGCCCAAGAGACCCAGTACTTC.

This chain connects TRBV11-2 to TRBJ2-5; D unresolved. From germline, CDR1 is SGHAT and CDR2 FQNNGV. V was shortened by 2 bases and J by 0 bases, with 4 bases between the two germline ends. The CDR3 runs to 13 residues. The CDR3 coding sequence is TGTGCCAGCAGCTTATATAACCAAGAGACCCAGTACTTC. Protein: CASSLYNQETQYF.

The chain carries TRBV4-2 and TRBJ2-3, with 11 bases aligning to TRBD2. Germline assignment: CDR1 LGHNA and CDR2 YNFKEQ. The CDR3 sequence is 18 residues long. V was pared by 0 bases and J by 2 bases, with 7 bases of the junction left unmatched. CDR3 nucleotide sequence: TGTGCCAGCAGCCAAGATGGGCTAGCGGGAGGATTCACAGATACGCAGTATTTT. Its translation is CASSQDGLAGGFTDTQYF.

The chain recombines TRBV5-1 with TRBJ2-1; 10 bases match TRBD2. Trimming cost V 4 bases and J 9 bases; bases outside gene matches: 10. This CDR3 contains 15 residues. CDR1 is SGHRS, CDR2 YFSETQ, per germline. The CDR3 protein is CASSRGASGRGEQFF. CDR3 in DNA: TGCGCCAGCAGCCGGGGGGCTAGCGGGAGAGGTGAGCAGTTCTTC.

The chain has TRBV30 and TRBJ2-7, with TRBD1 matching over 7 bases. The junction had 2 bases not matched to a gene; V was cut back by 2 bases and J by 1 base. The CDR3 loop spans 13 amino acids. Germline V CDR1 and CDR2: GTSNPN, SVGIG (reference sequence). As DNA, the CDR3 is TGTGCCTGGAGTCGGGGACAGTCCTACGAGCAGTACTTC. Translating gives CAWSRGQSYEQYF. The full variable domain, completed using reference TRBV30 and TRBJ2-7, is SQTIHQWPATLVQPVGSPLSLECTVEGTSNPNLYWYRQAAGRGLQLLFYSVGIGQISSEVPQNLSASRPQDRQFILSSKKLLLSDSGFYLCAWSRGQSYEQYFGPGTRLTVT.

J is TRBJ1-5 and V is TRBV5-1, with TRBD1 matching over 7 bases. The CDR3 is 14 amino acids. The germline V gene encodes CDR1 SGHRS and CDR2 YFSETQ. Losses at the gene ends were 4 bases for V and 3 bases for J; bases not matched to a gene: 4. The CDR3, as DNA: TGCGCCAGCAGCCCCGGACAGGCCAATCAGCCCCAGCATTTT. Translated: CASSPGQANQPQHF.

CDR3 coding DNA: TGTGCCAGCAGCTTACCTTTAGGGGCCGGAGATACGCAGTATTTT. It is translated as CASSLPLGAGDTQYF. The chain has TRBV7-2 and TRBJ2-3; TRBD1 is a possible D gene (5 bases). Germline loops: CDR1 SGHTA, CDR2 FQGNSA. The CDR3 extends over 15 amino acids. V was cut by 2 bases and J by 5 bases, with 14 bases left in between. Based on the CDR3 plus reference TRBV7-2 and TRBJ2-3, the full variable domain is GAGVSQSPSNKVTEKGKDVELRCDPISGHTALYWYRQSLGQGLEFLIYFQGNSAPDKSGLPSDRFSAERTGGSVSTLTIQRTQQEDSAVYLCASSLPLGAGDTQYFGPGTRLTVL.

The genes are TRBV19 and TRBJ2-7; 7 bases fit TRBD2. Trimming took 4 bases from V and 3 from J; bases not matched to a gene: 6. Germline loops: CDR1 LNHDA, CDR2 SQIVND (reference sequence). The CDR3 spans 14 residues. CDR3 in amino acids: CASSRTSANYEQYF. CDR3 nucleotides: TGTGCCAGTAGTAGAACTAGCGCGAACTACGAGCAGTACTTC.

The V gene is TRBV2, the J gene TRBJ1-2; 8 positions agree with TRBD1. Germline V CDR1 and CDR2: SNHLY, FYNNEI. CDR3 length: 13 residues. The J segment lost 5 bases and the V segment lost 7 bases, leaving 6 bases of the junction unmatched. CDR3 sequence: CASNQDREYGYTF. CDR3 coding DNA: TGTGCCAGCAACCAGGACAGGGAGTATGGCTACACCTTC.

J is TRBJ2-7 and V is TRBV10-3; D is perhaps TRBD2 (7 bases). Trimming removed 3 bases from V and 7 bases from J, with 16 bases in between. The CDR3 runs to 14 residues. CDR1 is ENHRY and CDR2 is SYGVKD in the germline V gene. Here the CDR3 reads CAISDGGANEEQYF. CDR3 sequence (DNA): TGTGCCATCAGTGATGGGGGGGCTAATGAGGAGCAGTACTTC.

The chain carries TRBV7-8 and TRBJ1-6; 10 bases line up with TRBD1. The CDR3 sequence is 18 residues long. Germline lookup yields CDR1 SGHVS and CDR2 FQNEAQ. Trimming at V came to 1 base and at J to 8 bases, leaving 11 bases not matched to a gene. CDR3: CASSLGGTGEYLDSPLHF. CDR3 bases: TGTGCCAGCAGCTTAGGTGGGACAGGGGAATACCTGGATTCACCCCTCCACTTT.

This chain joins TRBV24-1 and TRBJ2-1, with 9 bases matching TRBD2. Germline V gene sequence: CDR1 KGHDR, CDR2 SFDVKD. CDR3 length: 15 residues. Unmatched junction bases numbered 13, after V lost 6 bases and J lost 11 bases. The CDR3 loop is CATSPTDGGTSQQFF. The CDR3, as DNA: TGTGCCACCAGTCCCACGGACGGGGGGACTAGCCAGCAGTTCTTC.

This clone turned up a few times. V usage is TRBV7-9 and J usage is TRBJ1-1; D may be TRBD1 (5 bases). The CDR3 totals 15 residues. V shed 10 bases and J shed 0 bases, with 18 bases lying between them. The germline V gene encodes CDR1 SEHNR and CDR2 FQNEAQ (reference sequence). The CDR3 is CATIGVGALNTEAFF. In nucleotides, the CDR3 is TGTGCCACCATCGGTGTAGGGGCTTTGAACACTGAAGCTTTCTTT.

In regard to this clone: At the DNA level, this CDR3 is encoded by other sequences in the same sample as well. This chain joins TRBV2 and TRBJ1-2, with TRBD1 matching 8 bases. CDR3 length: 14 residues. Germline assignment: CDR1 SNHLY and CDR2 FYNNEI. V dropped 4 bases and J dropped 3; count of bases not matched to a gene: 4. The CDR3 DNA reads as TGTGCCAGCAGTGGGCAGGGGGCGGACTATGGCTACACCTTC. Protein sequence: CASSGQGADYGYTF.

The rearrangement links TRBV4-2 to TRBJ2-5; D ambiguous. The germline V gene has CDR1 LGHNA and CDR2 YNFKEQ. This CDR3 region has 15 residues. V was pared by 0 bases and J by 2 bases, with 10 bases between. This CDR3 reads CASSQDGVGQETQYF. The CDR3 DNA sequence: TGTGCCAGCAGCCAAGACGGAGTCGGGCAAGAGACCCAGTACTTC.

Here the CDR3 DNA reads TGTGCCAGCAGATACAGGGCATCGAACACTGAAGCTTTCTTT. This sequence encodes CASRYRASNTEAFF. The chain has TRBV2 and TRBJ1-1; D might be TRBD1 (6 bases). The CDR3 totals 14 residues. V lost 6 bases, J lost 1 base, and 12 bases lay in between. Germline assignment: CDR1 SNHLY and CDR2 FYNNEI.